This T cell receptor (beta chain) came from a study of cytomegalovirus exposure and HLA in healthy donors. Study-wide findings and caveats: In a later analysis, an Asian-associated ancestry cluster reportedly showed fewer N-insertions than the approximately 670-donor mean. TCR beta chains numbering more than 150 were designated cytomegalovirus-associated.

Concerning this clone itself: The antigen remains unidentified.

In germline, CDR1 is KGHSH, CDR2 LQKENI. The CDR3 has 14 residues. V lost 0 bases, J lost 2 bases, and 8 bases lay in between. PCR used 60 Vbeta primers and 13 Jbeta primers. Sequencing was performed with immunoSEQ multiplex PCR; in TCRdb, only in-frame clones are kept and a portion is missing. The sample holds just under 250,000 clones, more than 75% seen once. Specimen: PBMCs. This TCR was recovered from a woman in her thirties or forties in good health and CMV-seropositive. The V call is TRBV18, the J call TRBJ2-7; D ambiguous. This CDR3 is CASSPPRLTYEQYF. CDR3 DNA sequence: TGTGCCAGCTCACCACCGAGGCTAACCTACGAGCAGTACTTC.